This TCR beta chain was recorded in a study of T cell responses to AZD1222 COVID-19 vaccine. General study findings and limits: Only a handful of AZD1222 recipients tested seropositive at baseline.

In its sample, this clone was seen once. Its antigen is not known. This CDR3 is 13 amino acids long. CDR1 MNHEY and CDR2 SVGAGI come from the germline V gene. Trimming took off 2 bases at V and 6 bases at J, with 7 bases between the two ends. Assay: immunoSEQ multiplex PCR; the TCRdb copy retains only in-frame clones and omits some. The table lists just over 90,000 clones, more than 80% of them singletons, with about 2.5% in the top ten. This clonotype was obtained from an adult who received the AZD1222 COVID-19 vaccine. The J gene is TRBJ2-2, the V gene TRBV6-5; no reliable D call. Material: peripheral blood, obtained 28 days after the second AZD1222 dose. CDR3 in DNA: TGTGCCAGCAGTTACCACTCTCCCGGGGAGCTGTTTTTT. Protein: CASSYHSPGELFF.